The subject of this entry is one T cell receptor beta chain. Antigen: not known. The sample is drawn from a study of cytomegalovirus exposure and HLA in healthy donors. Study-level results: It was reported that the classifier diagnosed cytomegalovirus status with high specificity and sensitivity in both the original and validation cohorts. In a later analysis, common viral pathogens appeared linked to several of the most significant clusters.

V dropped 2 bases and J dropped 3; count of bases not matched to a gene: 2. The CDR3 length is 15 residues. Germline V CDR1 and CDR2: SGHAT, FQNNGV. The PCR employed 60 Vbeta primers together with 13 Jbeta primers. In the authors' workflow: A later analysis tallied tens of millions of unique TCR beta chains, 9.5 million to 14 million of them shared. TCRdb's copy holds only in-frame clones and misses some; the assay was immunoSEQ multiplex PCR. V, J and clone size were drawn from that table, and D and trimming were deduced from the DNA. Among roughly 150,000 clones, less than 85% were seen once, and the ten largest hold 6.6%.

The TCR comes from a woman in her 50s in good health and CMV-seropositive. Sequencing input: PBMCs. The chain carries TRBV11-2 and TRBJ2-1; 9 positions match TRBD2. As DNA, the CDR3 is TGTGCCAGCAGCTTATTGCGGGGGGGCTACAATGAGCAGTTCTTC. It encodes CASSLLRGGYNEQFF. Variable domain in full (rest from reference TRBV11-2 and TRBJ2-1): EAGVAQSPRYKIIEKRQSVAFWCNPISGHATLYWYQQILGQGPKLLIQFQNNGVVDDSQLPKDRFSAERLKGVDSTLKIQPAKLEDSAVYLCASSLLRGGYNEQFFGPGTRLTVL.